This TCR beta chain appears in the sequencing data of a study of OX40 agonist ivuxolimab in advanced cancers. With regard to the full study: The costimulatory receptor OX40 (CD134) was targeted by ivuxolimab, a fully human IgG2 agonistic monoclonal antibody. The paper covers the monotherapy dose-escalation part of the phase I ivuxolimab trial, which included N ≈ 50 patients. Of the roughly 50 dose-escalation patients, hepatocellular carcinoma was present in around 19, melanoma in approximately 15, renal cell carcinoma in 9 and head and neck cancer in 9. Peripheral TCRbeta sequencing was intended to test whether TCR sequence diversity was altered and clonal T-cell expansion was caused by ivuxolimab. In the dose-escalation cohort, 70% to 85% of patients were male, and the mean age was roughly 60 years with a range of roughly 23 to 79. Partial responses were achieved by three dose-escalation patients, of whom one had hepatocellular carcinoma and two had cutaneous melanoma. Intravenous ivuxolimab was administered to patients every 2 weeks at six dose levels: 0.01, 0.1, 0.3, 1.5, 3 and 10 mg/kg. Patients were allowed to have had prior anti-PD-1, anti-PD-L1 or anti-CTLA-4 therapy, and around two fifths of the dose-escalation patients had been treated with checkpoint inhibitors. The paper's findings and limits, for the study overall: After ivuxolimab, expanded clones were on average more numerous among CD8+ T cells than among CD4+ T cells. At doses of 0.1 to 3.0 mg/kg, clonal expansion of both CD4+ and CD8+ blood T cells was observed from baseline to week 6. Low levels of normalized T-cell clonal expansion were also shown by some nonresponding patients. In the 0.1-3.0 mg/kg groups, partial responders had among the lowest normalized peripheral clonal expansion, particularly in CD8+ T cells. The antigen specificity of the clonally expanded peripheral T cells was not determined.

Genomic DNA was extracted from sorted cells for sequencing of the TCRbeta CDR3 region. The immunoSEQ Assay was used to sequence the TCRbeta CDR3 regions. TCRdb's version of the immuneACCESS table is confined to in-frame rearrangements and falls short of the full clone set. An unresolved V gene accounts for under half of the shortfall where checked; the remainder is of unknown origin. In all, the sample holds some 57,000 clones, and roughly 81% of those were seen once. 1% to 1.5% of the sample comes from the top ten. The trial excluded patients who had a history of autoimmune disease or were on systemic immunosuppression. Peripheral blood for TCR sequencing was collected from all dose cohorts at baseline, on cycle 4 day 1, and on cycle 7 day 1. The samples were taken from a phase I, first-in-human, multicenter, open-label dose-escalation trial of ivuxolimab. The trial enrolled adults with locally advanced or metastatic head and neck squamous cell, hepatocellular, melanoma or renal cell carcinoma. Before TCR sequencing, CD4+ T cells and CD8+ T cells from peripheral blood were sorted into separate populations.

In the case of this clone: The specificity of this receptor is unknown. No base-level quality is on record; no much larger clone is a single base apart.

This TCR came from an adult with an advanced solid tumor such as melanoma, head and neck, liver or kidney cancer. Sequencing was performed on CD4+ or CD8+ T cells sorted from blood, taken in a trial of the OX40 agonist ivuxolimab.

CDR3 loop: CASRSQTEAFF. The sequenced DNA: TGTGCCAGCAGGTCACAGACTGAAGCTTTCTTT. The chain couples TRBV28 to TRBJ1-1, with the identity of the D gene unclear. CDR3 length: 11 amino acids, cysteine to phenylalanine. The read is trimmed to its CDR3 DNA, 33 bases read in frame from base 1. Deletion took 6 bases off V and 5 bases off J, with a span of 7 bases between the germline ends. In the germline V gene, CDR1 corresponds to MDHEN and CDR2 to SYDVKM. Full variable domain (CDR3 extended with the reference TRBV28 and TRBJ1-1 proteins): DVKVTQSSRYLVKRTGEKVFLECVQDMDHENMFWYRQDPGLGLRLIYFSYDVKMKEKGDIPEGYSVSREKKERFSLILESASTNQTSMYLCASRSQTEAFFGQGTRLTVV.